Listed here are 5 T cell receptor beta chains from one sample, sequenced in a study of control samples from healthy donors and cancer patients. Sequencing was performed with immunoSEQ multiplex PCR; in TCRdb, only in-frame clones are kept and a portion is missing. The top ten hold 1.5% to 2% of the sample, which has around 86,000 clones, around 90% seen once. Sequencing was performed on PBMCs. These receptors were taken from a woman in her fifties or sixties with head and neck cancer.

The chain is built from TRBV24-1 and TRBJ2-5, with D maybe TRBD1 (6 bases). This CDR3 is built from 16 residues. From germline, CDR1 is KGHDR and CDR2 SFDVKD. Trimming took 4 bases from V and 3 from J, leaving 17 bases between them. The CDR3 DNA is TGTGCCACCAGTGACCGATTACAGGGCAACGAAGAGACCCAGTACTTC. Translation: CATSDRLQGNEETQYF.

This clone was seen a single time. The CDR3 sequence is CASSIQGGYEQYF. The CDR3 DNA sequence: TGTGCCAGTAGTATACAGGGTGGTTACGAGCAGTACTTC. V gene TRBV19 combines with J gene TRBJ2-7; weak D call: TRBD1 (5 bases). The CDR3 runs 13 residues. Trimming stripped 2 bases from V and 4 bases from J, with 9 bases between. Germline CDR1 and CDR2: LNHDA and SQIVND (reference sequence).

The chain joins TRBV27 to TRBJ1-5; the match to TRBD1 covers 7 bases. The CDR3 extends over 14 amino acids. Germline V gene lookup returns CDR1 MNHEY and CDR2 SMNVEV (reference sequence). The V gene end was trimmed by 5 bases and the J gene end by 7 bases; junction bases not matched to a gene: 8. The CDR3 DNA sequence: TGTGCCAGCAGTCCCGGGACAGTTAGCCAGCCCCAGCATTTT. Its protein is CASSPGTVSQPQHF.

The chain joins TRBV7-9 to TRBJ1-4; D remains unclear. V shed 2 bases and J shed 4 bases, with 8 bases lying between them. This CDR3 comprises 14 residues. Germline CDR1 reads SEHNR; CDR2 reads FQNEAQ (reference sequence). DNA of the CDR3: TGTGCCAGCAGCTTACCTGTTAATAATGAAAAACTGTTTTTT. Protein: CASSLPVNNEKLFF.

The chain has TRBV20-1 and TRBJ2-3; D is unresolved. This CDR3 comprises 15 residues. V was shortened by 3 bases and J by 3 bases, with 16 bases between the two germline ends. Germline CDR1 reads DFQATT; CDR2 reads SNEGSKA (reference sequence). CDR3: CSASVLTSNTDTQYF. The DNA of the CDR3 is TGCAGTGCTAGTGTTCTAACCTCTAATACAGATACGCAGTATTTT.